The 21 T cell receptor beta chains listed next were all sequenced from one sample in a study of post-analysis software for immune sequencing data. Whole-study results and caveats: TRBV5-6, TRBV5-1 and TRBV20-1 were among four or five TRBV segments more frequent in patients than controls.

cDNA libraries of TCR beta carried unique molecular identifiers. TCRdb recomputed calls from the PCR reads with MiXCR, one row per CDR3 protein. Of 750,000 to 900,000 distinct CDR3 sequences in the sample, more than 45% were seen once. Their antigen targets remain unknown. The sample taken for sequencing was blood. These receptors originate from a girl aged 10-17 years with multiple sclerosis.

The V and J genes are TRBV28 and TRBJ2-5; 11 nucleotides agree with TRBD2. CDR1 and CDR2 (germline): MDHEN, SYDVKM. V dropped 3 bases and J dropped 2; count of bases not matched to a gene: 5. There are 16 residues in the CDR3. The CDR3 DNA is TGTGCCAGCAGTTTTAGCCTAGCGGGAGGACAAGAGACCCAGTACTTC. Amino acids: CASSFSLAGGQETQYF.

The gene calls are TRBV5-1 and TRBJ1-2; D may be TRBD1 (6 bases). The CDR3 runs to 13 residues. Per germline, CDR1 SGHRS and CDR2 YFSETQ. The V end was cut by 3 bases, the J end by 4 bases, with 10 bases between. The CDR3 DNA is TGCGCCAGCAGCTCGGGGGGGGCCTATGGCTACACCTTC. Translated, it gives CASSSGGAYGYTF.

The chain uses TRBV20-1 and TRBJ2-5; D is undetermined. V was shortened by 0 bases and J by 5 bases, with 16 bases between the two germline ends. The CDR3 spans 15 residues. Germline V gives CDR1 DFQATT, CDR2 SNEGSKA (reference sequence). CDR3 DNA: TGCAGTGCTAGAGATCGACGAGAAACCGGTGAGACCCAGTACTTC. This sequence encodes CSARDRRETGETQYF.

This rearrangement joins TRBV5-1 to TRBJ1-4, with D perhaps TRBD1 (6 bases). The CDR3 runs 16 residues. Trimming took 0 bases from V and 3 from J, leaving 12 bases between them. CDR1 SGHRS and CDR2 YFSETQ come from the germline V gene. The CDR3 bases are TGCGCCAGCAGCTTGGCCCAACAGGGATCTAATGAAAAACTGTTTTTT. Its protein is CASSLAQQGSNEKLFF.

This clonotype came up many times. Relative to the germline gene, one junction end is altered; a read error may explain this. The V and J genes are TRBV5-1 and TRBJ2-3; D may be TRBD1 or TRBD2 (5 bases each). Germline CDR1 reads SGHRS; CDR2 reads YFSETQ. The CDR3 has 12 residues. The CDR3 here is CASSLEGDTQYF. The CDR3 coding sequence is TGTGCCAGCAGCTTAGAGGGGGATACGCAGTATTTT.

This chain uses TRBV7-9 with TRBJ2-5; D may be TRBD1 or TRBD2 (6 bases each). V lost 4 bases to trimming and J lost 4 bases, with 13 bases between them. The CDR3 covers 14 residues. Germline loops: CDR1 SEHNR, CDR2 FQNEAQ (reference sequence). CDR3: CASSSLGGRETQYF. In DNA, the CDR3 is TGTGCCAGCAGCTCCCTAGGGGGGCGAGAGACCCAGTACTTC.

This clonotype was observed a few times. The chain has TRBV5-6 and TRBJ1-2; the D gene is possibly TRBD1 (5 bases). The CDR3 is made up of 14 amino acids. V gave up 3 bases and J gave up 7 bases, with 16 bases separating them. Germline V gene data show CDR1 as SGHDT and CDR2 as YYEEEE. This chain's CDR3 is CASSWGLSPGGYTF. The CDR3 DNA reads TGTGCCAGCAGCTGGGGACTCTCTCCAGGTGGCTACACCTTC.

This rearrangement joins TRBV12-3 or TRBV12-4 to TRBJ2-7; D gene unclear. The CDR3 is made up of 16 amino acids. V lost 3 bases and J 3 bases, leaving 18 bases between the germline ends. This CDR3 is CASSLAGPMSSYEQYF. Written as DNA, the CDR3 is TGTGCCAGCAGTTTGGCTGGGCCCATGTCCAGCTACGAGCAGTACTTC.

This chain joins TRBV29-1 and TRBJ2-1, with D possibly matching TRBD2 (6 bases). Trimming removed 4 bases at V and 12 bases at J, with 13 bases between. Germline CDR1 and CDR2: SQVTM and ANQGSEA. The CDR3 totals 11 residues. CDR3 amino acids: CSVVKGGWQFF. CDR3 bases: TGCAGCGTTGTTAAGGGAGGCTGGCAGTTCTTC.

The genes are TRBV7-3 and TRBJ1-2; TRBD1 aligns across 9 bases. Looked up from germline, CDR1 is SGHTA and CDR2 is FQGTGA. This CDR3 region has 15 residues. V lost 5 bases, J lost 6 bases, and 10 bases stayed unmatched. The CDR3 DNA reads as TGTGCCAGCAGCCCGATACCACAGGGGGCGGATGGCTACACCTTC. This sequence encodes CASSPIPQGADGYTF.

The gene calls are TRBV5-1 and TRBJ1-2; 7 bases line up with TRBD1. V shed 0 bases and J 8 bases; nucleotides not matched to a gene: 7. The CDR3 loop spans 14 amino acids. Germline-derived CDR1 and CDR2 are SGHRS and YFSETQ. CDR3 nucleotides: TGCGCCAGCAGCTTGGTGGAGGGGGCGCGGGGCTACACCTTC. It specifies CASSLVEGARGYTF.

This clonotype has a handful of counts. The chain combines TRBV20-1 with TRBJ1-1, with 9 nucleotides matching TRBD1. Germline values: CDR1 DFQATT, CDR2 SNEGSKA (reference sequence). The length of the CDR3 is 16 residues. Unmatched junction bases numbered 12, after V lost 6 bases and J lost 1 base. CDR3 nucleotide sequence: TGCAGTGCCATAAACCCGGGACAGGGTCCGAACACTGAAGCTTTCTTT. Translated: CSAINPGQGPNTEAFF.

V and J are TRBV5-5 and TRBJ1-1; TRBD1 might be the D (6 bases). CDR3 length: 15 amino acids. V lost 0 bases, J lost 7 bases, and 16 bases lay in between. Germline V gene lookup returns CDR1 SGHKS and CDR2 YYEKEE (reference sequence). The CDR3 protein is CASSLAIGQRVEAFF. The CDR3 DNA follows: TGTGCCAGCAGCTTGGCCATAGGACAGCGAGTTGAAGCTTTCTTT.

The chain has TRBV4-1 and TRBJ2-3; 8 bases line up with TRBD1. The length of the CDR3 is 16 residues. Germline CDR1 MGHRA, CDR2 YSYEKL. The V gene end was trimmed by 5 bases and the J gene end by 2 bases; junction bases not matched to a gene: 9. This CDR3 reads CASSSPTGEYTDTQYF. The CDR3 DNA is TGCGCCAGCAGCTCACCGACAGGGGAATACACAGATACGCAGTATTTT.

This clonotype was counted only a few times. The V call is TRBV12-3 or TRBV12-4, the J call TRBJ2-7; tentative D call: TRBD1 (6 bases). Trimming took 10 bases from V and 1 from J, leaving 20 bases between them. CDR3 length: 15 residues. CDR3 loop: CAITFTGTTSYEQYF. CDR3 nucleotides: TGTGCCATAACGTTCACCGGGACAACTTCCTACGAGCAGTACTTC.

This clonotype has only one observation. This chain joins TRBV11-2 and TRBJ2-6, with 8 bases identical to TRBD1. The CDR3 runs to 17 residues. Trimming took 7 bases from V and 1 from J; bases not matched to a gene: 9. The germline V gene encodes CDR1 SGHAT and CDR2 FQNNGV. The chain's CDR3 is CASNGQGALSGANVLTF. CDR3 DNA: TGTGCCAGCAACGGGCAGGGGGCGTTGTCTGGGGCCAACGTCCTGACTTTC. Filled out from reference TRBV11-2 and TRBJ2-6, the complete variable domain reads EAGVAQSPRYKIIEKRQSVAFWCNPISGHATLYWYQQILGQGPKLLIQFQNNGVVDDSQLPKDRFSAERLKGVDSTLKIQPAKLEDSAVYLCASNGQGALSGANVLTFGAGSRLTVL.

Ten or more counts support this clonotype. The chain combines TRBV12-3 or TRBV12-4 with TRBJ2-3; 7 positions agree with TRBD2. The CDR3 length is 14 residues. V was pared by 0 bases and J by 4 bases, with 1 base of the junction left unmatched. Here the CDR3 reads CASSLAGGPDTQYF. DNA for the CDR3: TGTGCCAGCAGTTTAGCGGGAGGGCCAGATACGCAGTATTTT.

This clonotype came up a few times. This sequence joins TRBV7-7 and TRBJ2-7, with 8 bases fitting TRBD2. The J call is uncertain, as TRBJ2-5 better fits the DNA end. CDR1 and CDR2 (germline): SSHAT, FNYEAQ (reference sequence). The CDR3 covers 14 residues. In DNA form, the CDR3 reads TGTGCTAGCCGCGAGGGAGCGGGAGCCGAGACCCAGTACTTC. It encodes CASREGAGAETQYF.

This chain joins TRBV27 and TRBJ2-1; 7 bases agree with TRBD1. Per the germline V gene, CDR1 is MNHEY and CDR2 is SMNVEV (reference sequence). The CDR3 is 14 residues long. The ends lost 8 bases at V and 4 bases at J; junction bases unmatched: 8. The CDR3 DNA is TGTGCCAGCTCATACGGGACAGCGTACAATGAGCAGTTCTTC. Residues: CASSYGTAYNEQFF.

This clonotype was observed a handful of times. The chain combines TRBV29-1 with TRBJ2-7, with 9 bases aligning to TRBD2. Losses at the gene ends were 5 bases for V and 2 bases for J; bases not matched to a gene: 7. Germline lookup yields CDR1 SQVTM and CDR2 ANQGSEA. The CDR3 is made up of 14 amino acids. The DNA for the CDR3 is TGCAGCGTTAATCAAGCGGGAGGACCCTACGAGCAGTACTTC. It encodes CSVNQAGGPYEQYF.

This clonotype was counted between two and nine times. The rearrangement links TRBV29-1 to TRBJ2-7, with 8 nucleotides matching TRBD1. The CDR3 spans 13 residues. Germline values: CDR1 SQVTM, CDR2 ANQGSEA. The J segment lost 0 bases and the V segment lost 7 bases, leaving 5 bases of the junction unmatched. The CDR3 nucleotides are TGCAGCGCCGCCGGGACAGGCTCCTACGAGCAGTACTTC. Encoded protein: CSAAGTGSYEQYF.